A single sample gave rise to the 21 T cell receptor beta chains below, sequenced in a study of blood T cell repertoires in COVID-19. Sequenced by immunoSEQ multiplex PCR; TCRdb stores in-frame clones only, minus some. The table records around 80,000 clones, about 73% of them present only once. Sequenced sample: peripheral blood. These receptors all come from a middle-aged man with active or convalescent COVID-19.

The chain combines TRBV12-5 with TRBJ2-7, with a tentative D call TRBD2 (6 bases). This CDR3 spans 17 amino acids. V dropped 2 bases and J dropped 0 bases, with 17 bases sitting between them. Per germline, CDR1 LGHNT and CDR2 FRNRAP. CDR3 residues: CASGLFSGGWSSYEQYF. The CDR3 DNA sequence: TGTGCTAGTGGTTTGTTTTCCGGGGGATGGAGCTCCTACGAGCAGTACTTC.

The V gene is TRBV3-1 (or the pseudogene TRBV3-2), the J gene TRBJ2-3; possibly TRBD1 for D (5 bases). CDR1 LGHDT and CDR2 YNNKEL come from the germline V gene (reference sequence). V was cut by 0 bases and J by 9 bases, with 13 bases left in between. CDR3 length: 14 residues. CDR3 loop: CASSQDTFRATQYF. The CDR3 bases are TGTGCCAGCAGCCAAGATACTTTCAGGGCGACGCAGTATTTT.

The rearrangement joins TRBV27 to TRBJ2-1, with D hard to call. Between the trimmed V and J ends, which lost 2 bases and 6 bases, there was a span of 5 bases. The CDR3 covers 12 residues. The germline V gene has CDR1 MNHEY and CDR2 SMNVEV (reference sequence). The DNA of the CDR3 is TGTGCCAGCAGTTTAGCGCCCAATGAGCAGTTCTTC. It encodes CASSLAPNEQFF.

The CDR3 here is CAISEVAGTANTGELFF. The CDR3 bases are TGTGCCATCAGTGAAGTTGCCGGGACAGCGAACACCGGGGAGCTGTTTTTT. This rearrangement joins TRBV10-3 to TRBJ2-2, with 7 bases fitting TRBD1. V dropped 3 bases and J dropped 0; count of bases not matched to a gene: 7. The CDR3 extends over 17 amino acids. The germline gives CDR1 ENHRY, CDR2 SYGVKD.

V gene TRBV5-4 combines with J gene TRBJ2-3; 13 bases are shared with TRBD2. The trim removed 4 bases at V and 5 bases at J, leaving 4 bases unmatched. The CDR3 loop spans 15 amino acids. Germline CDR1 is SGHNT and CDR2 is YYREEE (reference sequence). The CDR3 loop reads CASSPTSGGGDTQYF. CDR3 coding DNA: TGTGCCAGCAGCCCTACTAGCGGGGGGGGAGATACGCAGTATTTT.

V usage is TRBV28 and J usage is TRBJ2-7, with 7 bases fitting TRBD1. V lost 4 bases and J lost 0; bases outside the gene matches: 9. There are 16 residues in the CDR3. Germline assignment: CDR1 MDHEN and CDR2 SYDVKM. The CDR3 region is CASSWKLGQSSYEQYF. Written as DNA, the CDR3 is TGTGCCAGCAGTTGGAAGTTGGGACAGAGCTCCTACGAGCAGTACTTC.

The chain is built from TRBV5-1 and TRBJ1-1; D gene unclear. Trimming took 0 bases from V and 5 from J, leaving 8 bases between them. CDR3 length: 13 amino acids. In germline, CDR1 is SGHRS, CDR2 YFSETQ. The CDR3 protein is CASSLGGETEAFF. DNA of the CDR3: TGCGCCAGCAGCTTGGGGGGAGAAACTGAAGCTTTCTTT.

CDR3 loop: CAISNRVDNSPLHF. The CDR3 DNA sequence: TGTGCCATCAGTAACAGGGTTGATAATTCACCCCTCCACTTT. The V call is TRBV10-3, the J call TRBJ1-6; possible D gene TRBD1, 6 bases. Germline CDR1 and CDR2: ENHRY and SYGVKD. CDR3 length: 14 amino acids. Trimming shortened V by 5 bases and J by 5 bases, and 10 bases separated the two germline ends.

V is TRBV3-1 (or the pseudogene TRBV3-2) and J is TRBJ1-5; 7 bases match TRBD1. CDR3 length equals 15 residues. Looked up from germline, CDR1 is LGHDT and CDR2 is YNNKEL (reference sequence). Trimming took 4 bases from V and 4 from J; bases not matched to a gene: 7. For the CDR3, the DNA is TGTGCCAGCAGCCCCGGACAGGTTTTTAATCAGCCCCAGCATTTT. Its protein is CASSPGQVFNQPQHF.

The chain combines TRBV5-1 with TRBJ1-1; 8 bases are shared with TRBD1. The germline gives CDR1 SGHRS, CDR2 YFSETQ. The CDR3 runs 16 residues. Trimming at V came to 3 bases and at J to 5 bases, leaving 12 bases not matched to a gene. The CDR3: CASSSNPRTGSTEAFF. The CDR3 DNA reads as TGCGCCAGCAGCTCCAACCCCAGGACAGGGTCAACTGAAGCTTTCTTT.

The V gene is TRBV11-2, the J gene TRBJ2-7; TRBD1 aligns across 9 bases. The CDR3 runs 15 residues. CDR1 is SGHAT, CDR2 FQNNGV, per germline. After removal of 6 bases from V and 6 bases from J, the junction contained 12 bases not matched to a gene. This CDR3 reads CASRSPGQGGGEQYF. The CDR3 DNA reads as TGTGCCAGCAGGTCACCGGGACAGGGAGGCGGCGAGCAGTACTTC. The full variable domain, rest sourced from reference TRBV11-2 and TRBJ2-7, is EAGVAQSPRYKIIEKRQSVAFWCNPISGHATLYWYQQILGQGPKLLIQFQNNGVVDDSQLPKDRFSAERLKGVDSTLKIQPAKLEDSAVYLCASRSPGQGGGEQYFGPGTRLTVT.

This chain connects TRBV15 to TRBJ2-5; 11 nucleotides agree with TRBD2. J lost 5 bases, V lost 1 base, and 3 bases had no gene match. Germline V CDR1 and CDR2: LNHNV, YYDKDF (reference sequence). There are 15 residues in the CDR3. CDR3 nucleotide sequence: TGTGCCACCAGCAGAGGTAGCGGGGGGGAGGAGACCCAGTACTTC. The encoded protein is CATSRGSGGEETQYF.

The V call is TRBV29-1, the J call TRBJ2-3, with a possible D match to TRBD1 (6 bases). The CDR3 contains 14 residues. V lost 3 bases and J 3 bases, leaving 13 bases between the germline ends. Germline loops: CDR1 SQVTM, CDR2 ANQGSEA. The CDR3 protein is CSVDSWTETDTQYF. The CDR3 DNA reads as TGCAGCGTTGATTCTTGGACAGAGACAGATACGCAGTATTTT.

CDR3 nucleotides: TGCAGCGTCCGAGGAGGGCTTAACACTGAAGCTTTCTTT. Translating gives CSVRGGLNTEAFF. This chain joins TRBV29-1 and TRBJ1-1; D not resolved. Trimming shortened V by 6 bases and J by 2 bases, and 13 bases separated the two germline ends. CDR3 length: 13 residues. Germline CDR1 and CDR2: SQVTM and ANQGSEA.

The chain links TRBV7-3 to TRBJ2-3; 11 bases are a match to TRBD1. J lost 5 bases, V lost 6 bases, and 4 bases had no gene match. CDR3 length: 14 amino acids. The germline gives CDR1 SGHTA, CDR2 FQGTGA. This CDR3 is CASSPGTGGDTQYF. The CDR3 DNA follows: TGTGCCAGCAGTCCCGGGACAGGGGGAGATACGCAGTATTTT.

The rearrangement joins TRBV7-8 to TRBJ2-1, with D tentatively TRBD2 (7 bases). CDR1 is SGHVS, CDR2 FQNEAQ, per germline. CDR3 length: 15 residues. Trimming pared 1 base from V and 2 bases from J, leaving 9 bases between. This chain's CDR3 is CASSLEGGAYNEQFF. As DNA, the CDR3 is TGTGCCAGCAGCTTAGAGGGGGGGGCCTACAATGAGCAGTTCTTC.

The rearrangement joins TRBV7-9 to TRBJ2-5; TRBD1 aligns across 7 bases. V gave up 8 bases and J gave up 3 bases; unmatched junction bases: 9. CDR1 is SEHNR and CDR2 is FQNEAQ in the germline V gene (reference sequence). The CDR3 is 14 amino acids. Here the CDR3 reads CASARRDREETQYF. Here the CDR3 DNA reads TGTGCCAGCGCACGCCGGGACAGAGAAGAGACCCAGTACTTC.

In DNA form, the CDR3 reads TGTGCCAGCAGCCAACACGTCCTACTAGCGGGGTACGAGCAGTACTTC. Its protein is CASSQHVLLAGYEQYF. The chain is built from TRBV14 and TRBJ2-7; 10 bases are a match to TRBD2. The germline CDR1 and CDR2 sequences are SGHDN and FVKESK. Trimming at V came to 2 bases and at J to 4 bases, leaving 8 bases not matched to a gene. The CDR3 runs 16 residues.

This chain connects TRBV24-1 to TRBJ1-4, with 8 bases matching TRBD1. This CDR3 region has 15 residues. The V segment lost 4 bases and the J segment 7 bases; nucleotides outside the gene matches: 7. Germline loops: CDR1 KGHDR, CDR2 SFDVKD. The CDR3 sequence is CATSDTGTGTEKLFF. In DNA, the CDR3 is TGTGCCACCAGTGACACCGGGACAGGAACTGAAAAACTGTTTTTT.

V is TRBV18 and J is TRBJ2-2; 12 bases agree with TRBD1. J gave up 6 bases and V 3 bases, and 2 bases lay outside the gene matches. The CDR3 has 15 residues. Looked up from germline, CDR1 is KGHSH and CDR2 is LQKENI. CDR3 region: CASSPGQGAAGELFF. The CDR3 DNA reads TGTGCCAGCTCACCGGGACAGGGGGCAGCCGGGGAGCTGTTTTTT.

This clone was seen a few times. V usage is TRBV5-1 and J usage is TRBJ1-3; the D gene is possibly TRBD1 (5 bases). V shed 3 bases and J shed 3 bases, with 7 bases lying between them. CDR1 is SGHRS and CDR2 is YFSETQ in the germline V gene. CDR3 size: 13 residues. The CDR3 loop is CASSSGDGNTIYF. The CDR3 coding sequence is TGCGCCAGCAGCTCGGGGGATGGAAACACCATATATTTT.